A selection of T cell receptor beta chains follows, all from one sample in a study of T cell repertoires in cytomegalovirus infection. Which antigens these TCRs recognize remains unknown. Each CDR3 protein is one row after TCRdb ran MiXCR on the reads. There are about 24,000 distinct CDR3 sequences in the sample; more than 20% occur only once, and roughly nine tenths lies in the top ten. Sequencing used CD8+ T cells from cultured PBMCs, obtained from culture after CMV antigen stimulation. The receptors originated from a human donor in good health (CMV status not recorded). Some clones in this sample may be carry-over from other donors' samples. Each CDR3 is given with its conserved first and last residue. D genes are given only for firm matches. A row's size may be missing; if present it is once, few, many or a size class.

TRBJ2-3,NA,TRBV28,NA,TGTGCCAGCAGTTCCCTCGGGGGGCCGGGGACAGATACGCAGTATTTT,CASSSLGGPGTDTQYF
TRBJ2-6,NA,TRBV5-4,many,TGTGCCAGCAGCCTGGACAGCTTCACTATCTCTGGGGCCAACGTCCTGACTTTC,CASSLDSFTISGANVLTF
TRBJ1-6,TRBD1,TRBV11-2,many,TGTGCCAGCAGCGCATCCGGGACAGGCTATAATTCACCCCTCCACTTT,CASSASGTGYNSPLHF
TRBJ1-6,NA,TRBV12-5,NA,TGTGCTAGTGGTTTGGTACCGCTGGCAGAACCCTTATCTCTCCGAGGATCCCTCCACTTT,CASGLVPLAEPLSLRGSLHF
TRBJ2-5,TRBD1,TRBV11-2,few,TGTGCCAGCAGCCGCTCTACAGGGGGCTCCTATCAAGAGACCCAGTACTTC,CASSRSTGGSYQETQYF
TRBJ2-1,TRBD1,TRBV6-5,NA,TGTGCCAGCAGGAGGGACAGGGGGAATGAGCAGTTCTTC,CASRRDRGNEQFF
TRBJ1-1,NA,TRBV4-1,few,TGCGCCAGCAGCCAAGATGACAGGAACACTGAAGCTTTCTTT,CASSQDDRNTEAFF
TRBJ2-7,TRBD1,TRBV2,few,TGTGCCAGCAGGGGGACAGCCTACGAGCAGTACTTC,CASRGTAYEQYF
TRBJ2-2,TRBD1,TRBV6-5,few,TGTGCCAGCAGTTGGGACAGGGAACACGACACCGGGGAGCTGTTTTTT,CASSWDREHDTGELFF
TRBJ2-7,TRBD1,TRBV7-2,few,TGTGCCAGCAGCTTGGGGGGACAGGGGCGGCTCGAGCAGTACTTC,CASSLGGQGRLEQYF